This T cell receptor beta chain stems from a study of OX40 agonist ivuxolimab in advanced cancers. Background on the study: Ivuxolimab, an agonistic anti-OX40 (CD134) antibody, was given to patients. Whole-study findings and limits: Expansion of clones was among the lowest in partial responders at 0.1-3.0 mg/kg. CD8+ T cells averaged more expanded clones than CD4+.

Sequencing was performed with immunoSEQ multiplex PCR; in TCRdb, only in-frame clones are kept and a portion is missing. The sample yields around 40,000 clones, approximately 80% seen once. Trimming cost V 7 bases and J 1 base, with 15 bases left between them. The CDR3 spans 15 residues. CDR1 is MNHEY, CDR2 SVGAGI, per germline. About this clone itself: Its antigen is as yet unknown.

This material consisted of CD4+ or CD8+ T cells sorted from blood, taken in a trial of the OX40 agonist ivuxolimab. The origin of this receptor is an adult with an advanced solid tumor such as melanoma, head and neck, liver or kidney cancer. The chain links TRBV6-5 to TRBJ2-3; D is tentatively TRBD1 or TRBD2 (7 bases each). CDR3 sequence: CASKEGAGGTDTQYF. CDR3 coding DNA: TGTGCCAGCAAGGAGGGGGCGGGGGGCACAGATACGCAGTATTTT.